These T cell receptor beta chains were read from a single sample in a study of PD-1 blockade in mismatch repair-deficient tumors. Method: immunoSEQ multiplex PCR; TCRdb's copy keeps in-frame clones and lacks some. The sample includes about 79,000 clones, 80% to 90% seen only once; the top ten take approximately 5.1%. Specimen: peripheral blood, collected 44 weeks after starting pembrolizumab. The origin of the receptors is an adult with mismatch repair-deficient cancer. CDR3s include the opening cysteine and the closing phenylalanine or tryptophan. D genes are given only for firm matches. Rows may omit the clone size; those that give it use once, few, many or a size class.

v_gene	abundance	j_gene	d_gene	CDR3aa	CDR3nt
TRBV6-4	few	TRBJ2-1	NA	CASSDDNVGYNEQFF	TGTGCCAGCAGTGACGATAACGTAGGATACAATGAGCAGTTCTTC
TRBV6-4	once	TRBJ2-1	TRBD2	CASSPTSGIYNEQFF	TGTGCCAGCAGTCCGACTAGCGGGATCTACAATGAGCAGTTCTTC
TRBV7-3	NA	TRBJ1-1	NA	CASSLEDSGTGTEAFF	TGTGCCAGCAGCTTAGAGGACTCGGGTACCGGCACTGAAGCTTTCTTT
TRBV2	NA	TRBJ2-3	NA	CASKVPRVPDTQYF	TGTGCCAGCAAAGTTCCCAGGGTCCCAGATACGCAGTATTTT
TRBV4-1	NA	TRBJ2-2	TRBD2	CASSRFGRDLNTGELFF	TGCGCCAGCAGCCGCTTCGGGAGGGACCTTAATACCGGGGAGCTGTTTTTT
TRBV6-4	NA	TRBJ1-2	TRBD1	CASSDDRGLEGYTF	TGTGCCAGCAGTGATGACAGGGGCCTAGAGGGCTACACCTTC
TRBV5-1	NA	TRBJ2-2	NA	CASSFVAGLHTGELFF	TGCGCCAGCAGCTTTGTCGCGGGACTCCACACCGGGGAGCTGTTTTTT
TRBV19	NA	TRBJ2-1	TRBD1	CASSISGQVREQFF	TGTGCCAGTAGTATTTCGGGACAGGTCAGGGAGCAGTTCTTC
TRBV5-1	NA	TRBJ1-4	NA	CASRLTAATNEKLFF	TGCGCCAGCAGGCTGACAGCTGCAACTAATGAAAAACTGTTTTTT
TRBV4-3	NA	TRBJ1-2	NA	CASSQEEGEANYGYTF	TGCGCCAGCAGCCAAGAGGAAGGGGAAGCTAACTATGGCTACACCTTC
TRBV19	few	TRBJ1-2	TRBD1	CASSNGQGVNYGYTF	TGTGCCAGTAGTAACGGACAGGGCGTAAACTATGGCTACACCTTC
TRBV7-6	NA	TRBJ2-1	TRBD2	CASSNPGLAGGWTEQFF	TGTGCCAGCAGCAACCCGGGACTAGCGGGAGGGTGGACTGAGCAGTTCTTC
TRBV6-4	once	TRBJ2-2	NA	CASSEGVSGELFF	TGTGCCAGCAGTGAAGGGGTATCCGGGGAGCTGTTTTTT
TRBV30	NA	TRBJ2-2	NA	CAWLQGLAVGELFF	TGTGCCTGGCTCCAAGGGTTGGCAGTCGGGGAGCTGTTTTTT
TRBV19	few	TRBJ1-2	NA	CASSITGAGNYGYTF	TGTGCCAGTAGTATAACGGGGGCAGGGAACTATGGCTACACCTTC
TRBV6-1	NA	TRBJ2-7	NA	CASMGRGTSYEQYF	TGTGCCAGCATGGGGCGCGGAACCTCCTACGAGCAGTACTTC
TRBV6-1	NA	TRBJ1-4	NA	CASSTTGNEKLFF	TGTGCCAGCAGCACCACGGGTAATGAAAAACTGTTTTTT
TRBV6-6	NA	TRBJ1-4	TRBD1	CASSTGTAVWGKLFF	TGTGCCAGCAGCACGGGGACAGCGGTGTGGGGAAAACTGTTTTTT
TRBV5-5	NA	TRBJ1-1	NA	CASSLTPRGLPEAFF	TGTGCCAGCAGCTTGACCCCACGGGGATTGCCTGAAGCTTTCTTT
TRBV5-1	NA	TRBJ1-1	NA	CASSGGTQTEAFF	TGCGCCAGCAGCGGTGGGACACAGACTGAAGCTTTCTTT
TRBV6-4	NA	TRBJ1-1	TRBD1	CASSETGTGNTEAFF	TGTGCCAGCAGTGAAACCGGGACAGGGAACACTGAAGCTTTCTTT
TRBV5-1	once	TRBJ1-5	TRBD1	CASSPQGTGNQPQHF	TGCGCCAGCAGCCCACAGGGGACTGGCAATCAGCCCCAGCATTTT
TRBV6-5	NA	TRBJ1-1	NA	CASRSLPGAGEAFF	TGTGCCAGCAGGTCACTACCTGGGGCAGGTGAAGCTTTCTTT
TRBV5-4	NA	TRBJ2-7	NA	CASSSWGVTYEQYF	TGTGCCAGCAGCTCCTGGGGGGTCACCTACGAGCAGTACTTC
TRBV10-1	NA	TRBJ2-1	NA	CASSEARQKQFF	TGCGCCAGCAGTGAGGCACGTCAAAAGCAGTTCTTC
TRBV7-3	NA	TRBJ2-3	TRBD1	CASSLGQGRTDTQYF	TGTGCCAGCAGCTTGGGACAGGGACGCACAGATACGCAGTATTTT
TRBV6-5	NA	TRBJ2-1	NA	CASRSSYNEQFF	TGTGCCAGCAGGTCAAGTTACAATGAGCAGTTCTTC
TRBV4-1	NA	TRBJ2-5	TRBD2	CASSHVSGRSQETQYF	TGCGCCAGCAGCCACGTTAGCGGGAGGTCGCAAGAGACCCAGTACTTC
TRBV7-9	NA	TRBJ2-7	NA	CASSYGRGSTYEQYF	TGTGCCAGCAGCTATGGTAGGGGGTCTACCTACGAGCAGTACTTC
TRBV2	NA	TRBJ2-7	NA	CASKAESAGGEQYF	TGTGCCAGCAAGGCAGAGAGCGCCGGGGGAGAGCAGTACTTC
TRBV2	NA	TRBJ2-3	NA	CASKGGERTDTQYF	TGTGCCAGCAAGGGGGGGGAACGCACAGATACGCAGTATTTT
TRBV9	many	TRBJ2-3	NA	CASSALADTQYF	TGTGCCAGCAGCGCCCTCGCCGATACGCAGTATTTT
TRBV4-1	many	TRBJ2-7	TRBD2	CASSQGELADSSYEQYF	TGCGCCAGCAGCCAAGGAGAACTAGCGGACTCCTCCTACGAGCAGTACTTC
TRBV27	NA	TRBJ2-3	TRBD2	CASSLTGGYTDTQYF	TGTGCCAGCAGTTTAACGGGGGGTTACACAGATACGCAGTATTTT
TRBV10-3	once	TRBJ1-3	NA	CATLGGPGNTIYF	TGTGCCACGCTGGGGGGACCTGGAAACACCATATATTTT
TRBV11-3	few	TRBJ1-2	NA	CASSLESGNYGYTF	TGTGCCAGCAGCTTAGAGTCCGGGAACTATGGCTACACCTTC
TRBV15	NA	TRBJ1-3	NA	CATSSAVFGNTIYF	TGTGCCACCAGTAGCGCCGTTTTCGGAAACACCATATATTTT
TRBV19	NA	TRBJ2-3	TRBD1	CASTDRGSTDTQYF	TGTGCCAGTACCGACAGGGGGAGCACAGATACGCAGTATTTT
TRBV7-2	NA	TRBJ2-6	NA	CASSLQGRTSGANVLTF	TGTGCCAGCAGCCTACAAGGACGTACCTCTGGGGCCAACGTCCTGACTTTC
TRBV2	NA	TRBJ1-5	NA	CASSGRGYSNQPQHF	TGTGCCAGCAGTGGTAGGGGCTATAGCAATCAGCCCCAGCATTTT
TRBV13	NA	TRBJ2-5	NA	CASSAATGQETQYF	TGTGCCAGCAGCGCCGCCACGGGACAAGAGACCCAGTACTTC
TRBV7-6	NA	TRBJ1-3	TRBD1	CASSSGQGFNTIYF	TGTGCCAGCAGCAGCGGACAGGGGTTCAACACCATATATTTT
TRBV27	NA	TRBJ1-5	NA	CASSTGAGQPQHF	TGTGCCAGCAGTACGGGGGCGGGTCAGCCCCAGCATTTT
TRBV7-3	NA	TRBJ1-5	NA	CASSLDRGEPQHF	TGTGCCAGCAGCTTGGACCGGGGGGAACCCCAGCATTTT
TRBV5-4	NA	TRBJ2-7	TRBD2	CASSPSGSGYEQYF	TGTGCCAGCAGCCCCAGCGGGAGCGGCTACGAGCAGTACTTC
TRBV11-2	NA	TRBJ2-2	NA	CASSFRTYTGELFF	TGTGCCAGCAGCTTCAGGACTTACACCGGGGAGCTGTTTTTT
TRBV19	NA	TRBJ1-3	NA	CASSMVGQAPGNTIYF	TGTGCCAGTAGTATGGTCGGCCAGGCTCCAGGAAACACCATATATTTT
TRBV14	NA	TRBJ2-4	NA	CASSQVTDLAKNIQYF	TGTGCCAGCAGCCAAGTTACAGACCTAGCCAAAAACATTCAGTACTTC
TRBV5-6	many	TRBJ2-7	NA	CASSLGSGPYEQYF	TGTGCCAGCAGCTTGGGGTCGGGCCCCTACGAGCAGTACTTC
TRBV5-5	once	TRBJ2-7	TRBD1	CASSLSGDRGYEQYF	TGTGCCAGCAGCTTGAGTGGGGACAGGGGTTACGAGCAGTACTTC
TRBV27	NA	TRBJ2-1	NA	CASLDISSSYNEQFF	TGTGCCAGCCTTGACATCTCTAGCTCCTACAATGAGCAGTTCTTC
TRBV6-1	NA	TRBJ2-5	NA	CASSRTQGTQETQYF	TGTGCCAGCAGCAGAACCCAGGGAACACAAGAGACCCAGTACTTC
TRBV7-9	NA	TRBJ2-3	NA	CASSARQGGADTQYF	TGTGCCAGCAGCGCCAGACAGGGAGGGGCAGATACGCAGTATTTT
TRBV28	NA	TRBJ2-1	TRBD2	CASSSGSGLAGRQFF	TGTGCCAGCAGTTCAGGAAGCGGACTAGCGGGGAGGCAGTTCTTC
TRBV7-3	NA	TRBJ1-1	NA	CASSNGRNTEAFF	TGTGCCAGCAGCAACGGGAGAAACACTGAAGCTTTCTTT
TRBV6-5	NA	TRBJ1-2	NA	CASRPTDNYGYTF	TGTGCCAGCAGGCCGACAGATAACTATGGCTACACCTTC
TRBV6-5	NA	TRBJ2-7	TRBD2	CASGLAGGSYEQYF	TGTGCCAGCGGATTAGCGGGAGGGTCCTACGAGCAGTACTTC
TRBV5-1	NA	TRBJ1-2	NA	CASSLTPEYGYTF	TGCGCCAGCAGCTTGACTCCGGAATATGGCTACACCTTC
TRBV6-1	NA	TRBJ2-2	NA	CASSEREFTGELFF	TGTGCCAGCAGTGAAAGAGAATTCACCGGGGAGCTGTTTTTT